This T cell receptor (beta chain) was sequenced during a study of beta chain features in type 1 diabetes. For the study at large: Analysis included about 110 million sorted cells drawn from all samples.

Whole-study findings and limits: Within each of all four CD4+ subsets, Type 1 diabetes patients had TCRB CDR3s that were moderately but significantly shorter.

The isolated RNA, all of it, was reverse transcribed, so expressed TCRB transcripts were what got sequenced. Using immunoSEQ multiplex PCR, the repertoire was profiled, and TCRdb retains in-frame clones only, with some absent. This table has around 340,000 clones, roughly 8% appearing once. Looked up from germline, CDR1 is SGDLS and CDR2 is YYNGEE. The CDR3 is 17 amino acids. V lost 3 bases and J lost 0, with 17 bases in between. A note on this clone: No antigen is known for it.

Sorting based on CD45RO/CCR7/CD25/CD127/CD95/CD27 separated CD4+ naive, central memory, regulatory and stem cell-like memory cells. The sequencing input was central memory CD4+ T cells from blood. The chain has TRBV9 and TRBJ2-3; perhaps TRBD1 as D (5 bases). The TCR originated in a woman between 18 and 30 years old in good health. As DNA, the CDR3 is TGTGCCAGCAGCGCGCCCTCCGGACAATCTAGCACAGATACGCAGTATTTT. It codes for CASSAPSGQSSTDTQYF.